This T cell receptor beta chain came from a study of T cell changes during pregnancy in multiple sclerosis. Using immunoSEQ multiplex PCR, the repertoire was profiled, and TCRdb retains in-frame clones only, with some absent. Of under 70,000 clones listed, 85% to 95% are singletons. Germline CDR1 is SNHLY and CDR2 is FYNNEI. The junction had 11 bases not matched to a gene; V was cut back by 8 bases and J by 2 bases. This CDR3 is 16 amino acids long. The chain has TRBV2 and TRBJ1-4; 7 bases align to TRBD1. This TCR was recovered from a female donor in good health, enrolled as a control in a pregnancy study. This specimen consisted of peripheral blood, obtained in the third trimester of pregnancy. This CDR3 reads CASGGQTTVTNEKLFF. The CDR3 DNA reads as TGTGCCAGCGGGGGACAGACGACAGTTACTAATGAAAAACTGTTTTTT.